This section outlines one T cell receptor (beta chain) sequence together with its context. Its antigen is not yet known. No clone much larger than this one lies a single base away; base qualities are absent. The time point label corresponds to: baseline before first vaccination. The vaccinee samples were drawn from two UK trials, COV001 and COV002, one of which was a single-blind randomized controlled phase 2/3 trial testing AZD1222 (ChAdOx1 nCoV-19) in healthy adults. For TCRbeta chain sequencing, PBMC samples from trial participants were taken at day 0 and at day 28 after the second dose. These data originate in a study of T cell responses to AZD1222 COVID-19 vaccine (dated by TCRdb to about 2021). A note on the overall study: AZD1222 recipients with second doses at about 4 weeks or about 12 weeks were pooled, because spike-specific TCR depth and breadth did not differ between schedules. A total of 230 to 250 trial participants underwent TCR sequencing, of whom about 200 had received two doses of AZD1222 and approximately 26 had received two doses of the MenACWY control vaccine. Enrollment into the trials was organized by age into subgroups of 18-55, 56-69 and 70-plus years, and those subgroups contained approximately 160, 26 and 62 TCR-sequenced participants, respectively. What the study reported, not specific to this receptor: The 56-69-year group was small, and its depth increase did not reach significance, likely because of low power. Conclusions about previously exposed vaccinees are limited because only six or seven AZD1222 recipients were SARS-CoV-2 seropositive at baseline. Participants were mostly white British and included more females than males, and it was suggested by the authors that clonal diversity may have been underestimated. Reportedly, close to half of the unique spike-specific TCRs recognized epitopes lying outside the regions that are mutated in the B.1.351 and B.1.1.7 variants. Because no samples from the day 14 peak response were available, repertoires could be characterized only after the peak T cell response. Vaccine-associated CD4 TCRs spanned the whole spike protein, with dominant responses in regions 160-218 and 743-854. After two AZD1222 doses, spike-specific TCR breadth and depth were significantly higher than at day 0 and than in MenACWY recipients.

The CDR3 regions of human TCRbeta chains were analyzed by immunosequencing. Under the source paper's analysis protocol: Repertoire TCRs were matched against a reference library of SARS-CoV-2-specific TCRs generated with the MIRA antigen-specificity platform. Breadth meant the fraction of unique TCRs that were SARS-CoV-2-associated, whereas depth meant the fraction of total T cells that were SARS-CoV-2-associated. Using the MIRA data, each spike-specific TCR was mapped to the spike region that the TCR reacts to and placed in a CD4 or CD8 class. Log10-transformed breadth and depth values were compared by one-way ANOVA with Sidak's multiple comparisons tests. Entries here come from immuneACCESS through TCRdb and include only in-frame sequences with V and J called. Some clones fail to appear in such tables; in the studies checked, an unresolved V gene covers under half of the shortfall, and the cause of the remainder is unknown. D and trimming were read from the DNA, whereas the V and J calls and clone size are those reported in that table. Here the sample has 100,000 to 150,000 clones; approximately 89% occur a single time. The top ten hold about 6% of the sample.

Reading the germline V gene gives CDR1 SGHDT and CDR2 YYEEEE. A distance of 5 bases separates the germline ends of V and J, which lose 0 bases and 10 bases respectively. From cysteine to phenylalanine, the CDR3 is 11 amino acids long. Solely the CDR3 DNA is kept, with 33 bases framed from the first base. This chain joins TRBV5-6 to TRBJ2-1, with no reliable assignment of the D segment. The specimen comprised peripheral blood, sampled on day 0 of AZD1222 vaccination. This receptor was taken from an adult in good health. DNA sequence: TGTGCCAGCAGCTTGGTGGTGGAGCAGTTCTTC. Its protein product is CASSLVVEQFF.